These 23 T cell receptor beta chains were all obtained from the same sample, sequenced in a study of T cells in Graves' hyperthyroidism and ophthalmopathy. TCR beta CDR3 regions were amplified from RNA. Initially, a first-round RT-PCR of the TCR CDR3 employed the HTBI primer set. One entry per CDR3 protein results from TCRdb running MiXCR on the multiplex PCR reads. The data show 490,000 or so distinct CDR3 sequences, with roughly a sixth seen just once and 25% to 30% held by the top ten. Sequencing was done on a sample of blood. All receptors come from a young woman with Graves' ophthalmopathy.

The chain couples TRBV12-3 or TRBV12-4 to TRBJ1-4; D is ambiguous. The CDR3 loop spans 14 amino acids. Trimming left V 1 base short and J 10 bases short, with 13 bases between. In DNA form, the CDR3 reads TGTGCCAGCAGTTTAGAAGATAGGGTTGGAAAACTGTTTTTT. It specifies CASSLEDRVGKLFF.

In its sample, this clonotype was seen a few times. The chain uses TRBV29-1 and TRBJ1-3, with no clear D. The CDR3 has 13 residues. CDR1 and CDR2 from the germline V gene are SQVTM and ANQGSEA. V lost 5 bases to trimming and J lost 3 bases, with 11 bases between them. The CDR3 loop is CSVSRGVGNTIYF. CDR3 DNA sequence: TGCAGCGTTTCTAGAGGAGTTGGAAACACCATATATTTT.

The chain carries TRBV4-1 and TRBJ1-1, with 7 bases identical to TRBD1. The CDR3 has 15 amino acids. With 0 bases clipped from V and 1 base from J, the junction kept 2 bases outside the gene matches. The V gene's germline CDR1 is MGHRA and CDR2 YSYEKL. CDR3 sequence reads: CASSQDRTGNTEAFF. The CDR3 DNA reads TGCGCCAGCAGCCAAGATCGGACAGGGAACACTGAAGCTTTCTTT.

This clonotype was picked up many times. The V call is TRBV2, the J call TRBJ2-3, with D perhaps TRBD2 (6 bases). Germline values: CDR1 SNHLY, CDR2 FYNNEI. The CDR3 totals 15 residues. Trimming shortened V by 1 base and J by 2 bases, and 10 bases separated the two germline ends. The CDR3 DNA is TGTGCCAGCAGTGAAGGAGGGCGGGACACAGATACGCAGTATTTT. This gives the protein CASSEGGRDTDTQYF.

This clonotype was counted once. V and J are TRBV30 and TRBJ2-3; D is tentatively TRBD1 or TRBD2 (5 bases each). The CDR3 extends over 15 amino acids. CDR1 is GTSNPN and CDR2 is SVGIG in the germline V gene (reference sequence). Trimming shortened V by 1 base and J by 2 bases, and 13 bases separated the two germline ends. The CDR3 loop is CAWSGGRQYTDTQYF. In DNA form, the CDR3 reads TGTGCCTGGAGTGGAGGGAGACAGTACACAGATACGCAGTATTTT.

The V and J genes are TRBV5-6 and TRBJ2-7; TRBD2 is a possible D gene (7 bases). The germline V gene encodes CDR1 SGHDT and CDR2 YYEEEE. V dropped 6 bases and J dropped 4 bases, with 26 bases sitting between them. The CDR3 length is 17 residues. The DNA for the CDR3 is TGTGCCAGCAACCGAGCAATAGGGGGGGGATGGGTTTACGAGCAGTACTTC. This gives the protein CASNRAIGGGWVYEQYF.

This clonotype occurred many times. V gene TRBV5-4 combines with J gene TRBJ2-7; 7 bases line up with TRBD1. Germline CDR1 and CDR2: SGHNT and YYREEE (reference sequence). This CDR3 spans 15 amino acids. V lost 0 bases and J lost 6; bases outside the gene matches: 9. In DNA, the CDR3 is TGTGCCAGCAGCTTGGGTGACAGGGTTAATCCCGAGCAGTACTTC. Its protein product is CASSLGDRVNPEQYF. Based on the CDR3 plus reference TRBV5-4 and TRBJ2-7, the full variable domain is ETGVTQSPTHLIKTRGQQVTLRCSSQSGHNTVSWYQQALGQGPQFIFQYYREEENGRGNFPPRFSGLQFPNYSSELNVNALELDDSALYLCASSLGDRVNPEQYFGPGTRLTVT.

The table lists this clonotype with many counts. V usage is TRBV5-1 and J usage is TRBJ2-7; D remains unclear. V was pared by 4 bases and J by 3 bases, with 14 bases between. The CDR3 loop spans 14 amino acids. Germline loops: CDR1 SGHRS, CDR2 YFSETQ. CDR3 amino acids: CASSHSGMGYEQYF. DNA for the CDR3: TGCGCCAGCAGCCATTCGGGTATGGGCTACGAGCAGTACTTC.

This clonotype was picked up many times. This chain links TRBV20-1 with TRBJ1-2; 10 positions agree with TRBD1. Germline V gene data show CDR1 as DFQATT and CDR2 as SNEGSKA (reference sequence). Trimming cost V 2 bases and J 4 bases; bases outside gene matches: 7. This CDR3 contains 15 residues. CDR3 in DNA: TGCAGTGCTAGACCGACGACAGGGGGCGCCTATGGCTACACCTTC. As protein: CSARPTTGGAYGYTF.

This rearrangement joins TRBV20-1 to TRBJ2-1; a possible D gene is TRBD2 (5 bases). Germline values: CDR1 DFQATT, CDR2 SNEGSKA (reference sequence). The CDR3 is 14 amino acids. V was clipped by 1 base and J by 6 bases, with 13 bases between them. This CDR3 is CSARGTSGTNEQFF. CDR3 nucleotides: TGCAGTGCTAGAGGGACTTCGGGTACCAATGAGCAGTTCTTC.

In its sample, this clonotype was seen many times. V gene TRBV7-2 combines with J gene TRBJ2-5, with D perhaps TRBD2 (6 bases). The germline CDR1 and CDR2 sequences are SGHTA and FQGNSA. The V end lost 1 base, the J end lost 5 bases, and 14 bases lay between the germline ends. The CDR3 is made up of 15 amino acids. This chain's CDR3 is CASSLEDWGVETQYF. CDR3 bases: TGTGCCAGCAGCTTAGAAGATTGGGGGGTTGAGACCCAGTACTTC.

This clonotype came up many times. The DNA for the CDR3 is TGTGCCATCAGTGAGCTGCTAGGTGGGTCAGATACGCAGTATTTT. The encoded protein is CAISELLGGSDTQYF. The chain links TRBV10-3 to TRBJ2-3; D remains ambiguous. Trimming took 2 bases from V and 4 from J, leaving 13 bases between them. Germline CDR1 reads ENHRY; CDR2 reads SYGVKD. This CDR3 has 15 amino acids.

The table lists this clonotype with a few counts. This chain joins TRBV19 and TRBJ1-6, with D possibly matching TRBD1 (5 bases). The CDR3 spans 17 residues. Trimming left V 5 bases short and J 0 bases short, with 14 bases between. Germline V gene data show CDR1 as LNHDA and CDR2 as SQIVND (reference sequence). The CDR3 region is CASSSGRPSSYNSPLHF. CDR3 nucleotides: TGTGCCAGTAGTTCGGGACGGCCAAGCTCCTATAATTCACCCCTCCACTTT.

The chain employs TRBV19 and TRBJ2-7, with a tentative D call TRBD2 (5 bases). Germline assignment: CDR1 LNHDA and CDR2 SQIVND (reference sequence). The CDR3 has 15 amino acids. Deletions cut 2 bases from V and 1 base from J, with 12 bases between. Written as DNA, the CDR3 is TGTGCCAGTAGTATACGAGGAGCGGCTTCCTACGAGCAGTACTTC. Translation gives CASSIRGAASYEQYF.

The chain employs TRBV9 and TRBJ2-5; 12 bases line up with TRBD2. In germline, CDR1 is SGDLS, CDR2 YYNGEE. J lost 3 bases, V lost 1 base, and 7 bases had no gene match. This CDR3 spans 17 amino acids. This chain's CDR3 is CASSVTPLAGGKETQYF. As DNA, the CDR3 is TGTGCCAGCAGCGTAACCCCACTAGCGGGAGGCAAAGAGACCCAGTACTTC.

Many counts were recorded for this clonotype. The chain employs TRBV20-1 and TRBJ2-7; D may correspond to TRBD1 or TRBD2 (6 bases each). CDR1 is DFQATT and CDR2 is SNEGSKA in the germline V gene (reference sequence). The CDR3 has 13 amino acids. V dropped 3 bases and J dropped 3 bases, with 12 bases sitting between them. Here the CDR3 reads CSASGGQNYEQYF. The CDR3 nucleotides are TGCAGTGCTAGTGGGGGGCAGAACTACGAGCAGTACTTC.

The V and J genes are TRBV28 and TRBJ2-2; perhaps TRBD1 as D (6 bases). This CDR3 has 14 amino acids. CDR1 is MDHEN and CDR2 is SYDVKM in the germline V gene. V lost 6 bases and J lost 3, with 11 bases in between. Written as DNA, the CDR3 is TGTGCCAGCAGGGAACAGGGAGACACCGGGGAGCTGTTTTTT. Its translation is CASREQGDTGELFF.

This clonotype was seen more than once but under ten times. V gene TRBV27 combines with J gene TRBJ2-1; D possibly matches TRBD1 or TRBD2 (5 bases each). This CDR3 has 13 residues. Germline V CDR1 and CDR2: MNHEY, SMNVEV (reference sequence). Trimming took off 4 bases at V and 11 bases at J, with 15 bases between the two ends. CDR3 protein: CASSSGTYRKQFF. As DNA, the CDR3 is TGTGCCAGCAGTTCCGGGACCTATAGGAAGCAGTTCTTC.

The table lists this clonotype with many counts. The CDR3 DNA reads TGTGCCAGCAGCGTAGTAGGGAATCTAGCGGGAGCTTCCGAGCAGTACTTC. Its translation is CASSVVGNLAGASEQYF. The V call is TRBV9, the J call TRBJ2-7; 10 nucleotides match TRBD2. Germline lookup yields CDR1 SGDLS and CDR2 YYNGEE. CDR3 length: 17 amino acids. J lost 6 bases, V lost 0 bases, and 12 bases had no gene match.

This clonotype was seen a handful of times. The chain carries TRBV7-2 and TRBJ2-7, with D possibly TRBD2 on 6 matching bases. V was pared by 8 bases and J by 2 bases, with 16 bases between. The CDR3 length is 14 residues. Germline values: CDR1 SGHTA, CDR2 FQGNSA. CDR3 coding DNA: TGTGCCAGCTCGATTGCGGGGCCAACCTACGAGCAGTACTTC. Protein product: CASSIAGPTYEQYF. Variable domain in full (rest from reference TRBV7-2 and TRBJ2-7): GAGVSQSPSNKVTEKGKDVELRCDPISGHTALYWYRQSLGQGLEFLIYFQGNSAPDKSGLPSDRFSAERTGGSVSTLTIQRTQQEDSAVYLCASSIAGPTYEQYFGPGTRLTVT.

This clonotype was seen repeatedly, ten times or more. The chain is built from TRBV3-1 and TRBJ1-2; D is unclear. The CDR3 contains 11 residues. Trimming took 6 bases from V and 1 from J, leaving 3 bases between them. Germline V CDR1 and CDR2: LGHDT, YNNKEL (reference sequence). CDR3 protein: CASRNNYGYTF. The CDR3, as DNA: TGTGCCAGCAGGAATAACTATGGCTACACCTTC. Looking up the rest from reference TRBV3-1 and TRBJ1-2 gives the full variable domain: DTAVSQTPKYLVTQMGNDKSIKCEQNLGHDTMYWYKQDSKKFLKIMFSYNNKELIINETVPNRFSPKSPDKAHLNLHINSLELGDSAVYFCASRNNYGYTFGSGTRLTVV.

The V gene is TRBV28, the J gene TRBJ2-1; 7 bases match TRBD1. Germline loops: CDR1 MDHEN, CDR2 SYDVKM. V lost 1 base, J lost 4 bases, and 4 bases stayed unmatched. The CDR3 consists of 15 residues. The CDR3, as DNA: TGTGCCAGCAGTTTATCGGACAGGACTTACAATGAGCAGTTCTTC. It codes for CASSLSDRTYNEQFF.

There are a few counts of this clonotype. The chain recombines TRBV6-2 or TRBV6-3 with TRBJ1-5; tentative D call: TRBD1 (5 bases). Germline V gene lookup returns CDR1 MNHEY and CDR2 SVGEGT. The length of the CDR3 is 13 residues. V was trimmed by 8 bases and J by 7 bases, leaving 15 bases between them. CDR3 in amino acids: CASDSGGIQPQHF. CDR3 sequence (DNA): TGTGCCAGCGACTCGGGGGGGATACAGCCCCAGCATTTT.